What follows describes a single T cell receptor (beta chain). The data were taken from a study of CD8+CD57+ T cells in acquired aplastic anemia. Study-level background: Sorted CD4+ plus CD8+ cells gave DNA averaging about 3.2 ug.

Both TCR beta VDJ combination and CDR3 sequence profiling were carried out. Genomic DNA was the template for this profiling. TCRdb re-analysed the reads in MiXCR, keeping a single row per CDR3 protein. The sample records roughly 130,000 distinct CDR3 sequences, around 50% being singletons. This sequence originates from a human donor in good health, serving as a control. Sequenced sample: sorted CD4+, CD8+, or CD8+CD57+ T cells (not recorded which) from PBMCs.

The CDR3 bases are TGTGCCAGCAGTGCTTGGACAGGGAACACTGAAGCTTTCTTT. Its translation: CASSAWTGNTEAFF. The chain is built from TRBV25-1 and TRBJ1-1; 7 bases line up with TRBD1. Trimming took 4 bases from V and 1 from J; bases not matched to a gene: 3. CDR1 is MGHDK and CDR2 is SYGVNS in the germline V gene. The CDR3 has 14 amino acids.